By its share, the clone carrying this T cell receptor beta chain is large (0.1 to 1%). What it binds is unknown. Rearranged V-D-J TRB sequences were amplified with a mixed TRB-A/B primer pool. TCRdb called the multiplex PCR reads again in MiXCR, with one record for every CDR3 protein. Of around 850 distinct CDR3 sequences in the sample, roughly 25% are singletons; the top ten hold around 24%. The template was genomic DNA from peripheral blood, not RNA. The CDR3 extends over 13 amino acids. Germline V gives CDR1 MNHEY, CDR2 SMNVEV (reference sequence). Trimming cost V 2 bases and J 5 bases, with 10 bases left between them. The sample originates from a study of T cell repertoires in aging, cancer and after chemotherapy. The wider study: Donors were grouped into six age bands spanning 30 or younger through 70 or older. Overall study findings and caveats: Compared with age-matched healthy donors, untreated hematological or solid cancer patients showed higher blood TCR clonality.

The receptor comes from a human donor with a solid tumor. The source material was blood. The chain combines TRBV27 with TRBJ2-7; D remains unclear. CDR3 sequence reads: CASSLARDDEQYF. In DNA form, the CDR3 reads TGTGCCAGCAGTTTAGCCCGAGACGACGAGCAGTACTTC.